These 6 T cell receptor beta chains came from one sample sequenced in a study of response to subunit inactivated influenza vaccine (dated by TCRdb to about 2018). To prepare the library, RT-PCR was applied. TCRdb names Illumina HiSeq 2500 as the instrument used. In-frame beta chains were kept once TCRdb had trimmed the public reads at Q25 with fastp and called clones with MiXCR. Entries that share a CDR3 protein sequence are merged under the most common genes and DNA. Across this sample there are hundreds of thousands of distinct CDR3 sequences, with 15% to 19% seen only once. The top ten clonotypes cover 11% of the sample. This specimen consisted of PBMCs from blood, obtained roughly 12 days after vaccination. These receptors were taken from a man aged 50-60 years who received an inactivated influenza vaccine. Donor details come from another sample of the same person, matched by shared clones.

The chain uses TRBV7-2 and TRBJ2-2; D ambiguous. Trimming removed 5 bases at V and 5 bases at J, with 15 bases between. The germline CDR1 and CDR2 sequences are SGHTA and FQGNSA. CDR3 length: 15 residues. The CDR3 DNA reads TGTGCCAGCAGCCAATTCAAGCGCAGTACCGGGGAGCTGTTTTTT. This sequence encodes CASSQFKRSTGELFF. Complete variable domain (other parts from reference TRBV7-2 and TRBJ2-2): GAGVSQSPSNKVTEKGKDVELRCDPISGHTALYWYRQSLGQGLEFLIYFQGNSAPDKSGLPSDRFSAERTGGSVSTLTIQRTQQEDSAVYLCASSQFKRSTGELFFGEGSRLTVL.

The chain has TRBV20-1 and TRBJ1-1, with a tentative D call TRBD1 (5 bases). This CDR3 is built from 16 residues. V lost 3 bases and J lost 3, with 20 bases in between. From germline, CDR1 is DFQATT and CDR2 SNEGSKA (reference sequence). The CDR3 DNA reads as TGCAGTGCTAGTAGCGTAGAGGGGACTGCGTACACTGAAGCTTTCTTT. It specifies CSASSVEGTAYTEAFF.

The chain links TRBV6-5 to TRBJ2-3, with 8 bases matching TRBD2. The junction had 12 bases not matched to a gene; V was cut back by 2 bases and J by 5 bases. The length of the CDR3 is 17 residues. CDR1 is MNHEY and CDR2 is SVGAGI in the germline V gene. The CDR3 region is CASSYKVDGGAGDTQYF. DNA of the CDR3: TGTGCCAGCAGTTACAAGGTCGACGGGGGGGCTGGAGATACGCAGTATTTT.

V gene TRBV5-1 combines with J gene TRBJ2-3; 14 bases match TRBD2. The germline gives CDR1 SGHRS, CDR2 YFSETQ. After removal of 3 bases from V and 5 bases from J, the junction contained 5 bases not matched to a gene. The CDR3 is made up of 16 amino acids. The CDR3 nucleotides are TGCGCCAGCAGCTCAGGGACTAGCGGGAGAGGAGATACGCAGTATTTT. Protein sequence: CASSSGTSGRGDTQYF.

The V and J genes are TRBV19 and TRBJ2-7; D is unclear. The CDR3 is made up of 14 amino acids. Trimming removed 6 bases at V and 2 bases at J, with 14 bases between. The germline CDR1 and CDR2 sequences are LNHDA and SQIVND (reference sequence). The CDR3 sequence is CASSIRSIPYEQYF. The CDR3 coding sequence is TGTGCCAGTAGCATCAGGTCGATCCCCTACGAGCAGTACTTC.

J is TRBJ1-6 and V is TRBV7-3, with unresolved D. The CDR3 contains 14 residues. The V end lost 2 bases, the J end lost 5 bases, and 7 bases lay between the germline ends. The germline gives CDR1 SGHTA, CDR2 FQGTGA. CDR3 nucleotides: TGTGCCAGCAGCTTAGAACATAATAATTCACCCCTCCACTTT. Its protein product is CASSLEHNNSPLHF.